Shown below are 15 T cell receptor beta chains from a single sample sequenced in a study of blood T cells in healthy people across ages. A sample-barcoded 5' primer and a J-beta primer mix were used in a second PCR of roughly 7 to 11 cycles. MiXCR was run by TCRdb on the 5' RACE reads, yielding one entry per CDR3 protein. The sample has more than 1,400,000 distinct CDR3 sequences, 35% to 45% seen once. Source material: blood. These receptors came from a woman under 30 in good health.

The chain employs TRBV5-1 and TRBJ1-4, with D hard to call. The germline V and J ends were trimmed by 2 bases and 8 bases, with 10 bases remaining between them. The CDR3 has 13 residues. The V gene's germline CDR1 is SGHRS and CDR2 YFSETQ. In DNA form, the CDR3 reads TGCGCCAGCAGCTTTGTAAGAGACGAAAAACTGTTTTTT. Protein: CASSFVRDEKLFF.

This clonotype was seen only a few times. CDR3 nucleotide sequence: TGTGCCAGCAGCTCCGGATCAGCCCCACTGAGCCTCCACTTT. Its translation: CASSSGSAPLSLHF. The chain carries TRBV28 and TRBJ1-6; no clear D. V dropped 6 bases and J dropped 15 bases, with 21 bases sitting between them. The CDR3 spans 14 residues. Germline V gene sequence: CDR1 MDHEN, CDR2 SYDVKM.

This clonotype was observed a handful of times. The chain couples TRBV29-1 to TRBJ1-2; D perhaps matches TRBD1 (5 bases). The V gene's germline CDR1 is SQVTM and CDR2 ANQGSEA. V lost 4 bases, J lost 0 bases, and 12 bases lay in between. The CDR3 consists of 14 residues. The CDR3 spells CSVGTWQPNYGYTF. As DNA, the CDR3 is TGCAGCGTTGGGACATGGCAACCTAACTATGGCTACACCTTC.

This chain links TRBV29-1 with TRBJ2-1; 9 bases map to TRBD2. V lost 7 bases to trimming and J lost 8 bases; unmatched junction nucleotides: 15. Germline lookup yields CDR1 SQVTM and CDR2 ANQGSEA. The CDR3 is 15 amino acids. The CDR3 loop reads CSADQGRGGVDEQFF. The CDR3 DNA reads as TGCAGCGCTGATCAGGGGCGGGGGGGCGTCGATGAGCAGTTCTTC.

The chain links TRBV20-1 to TRBJ2-1; D uncertain. CDR1 is DFQATT and CDR2 is SNEGSKA in the germline V gene (reference sequence). The CDR3 has 16 residues. Trimming cost V 0 bases and J 0 bases, with 12 bases left between them. CDR3 sequence reads: CSARDLRVSSYNEQFF. CDR3 bases: TGCAGTGCTAGAGATCTGCGCGTGAGCTCCTACAATGAGCAGTTCTTC.

This chain links TRBV9 with TRBJ2-1; D perhaps matches TRBD1 (6 bases). Per the germline V gene, CDR1 is SGDLS and CDR2 is YYNGEE. The V gene lost 5 bases and the J gene lost 4 bases, with 16 bases spanning the gap. CDR3 length: 15 residues. The CDR3 sequence: CASSPGTIVYNEQFF. CDR3 nucleotides: TGTGCCAGCAGTCCTGGGACAATAGTTTACAATGAGCAGTTCTTC.

This clonotype was counted only a few times. The chain combines TRBV20-1 with TRBJ2-3, with D unclear. V was cut by 7 bases and J by 2 bases, with 13 bases left in between. Germline-derived CDR1 and CDR2 are DFQATT and SNEGSKA (reference sequence). The CDR3 loop spans 13 amino acids. The CDR3 loop is CSVPVIPTDTQYF. The CDR3 DNA sequence: TGCAGTGTCCCCGTGATACCCACAGATACGCAGTATTTT.

The rearrangement uses TRBV4-2 and TRBJ2-1; TRBD2 matches at 7 bases. The germline CDR1 and CDR2 sequences are LGHNA and YNFKEQ. J was trimmed by 9 bases and V by 1 base; bases with no gene match: 9. There are 15 residues in the CDR3. As DNA, the CDR3 is TGTGCCAGCAGCCAAGCTCCAGCGGGGCGTGGTGAGCAGTTCTTC. This gives the protein CASSQAPAGRGEQFF.

This clonotype has a count of ten or more. The chain recombines TRBV2 with TRBJ2-3; 7 positions agree with TRBD1. The J segment lost 1 base and the V segment lost 6 bases, leaving 1 base of the junction unmatched. The germline V gene has CDR1 SNHLY and CDR2 FYNNEI. The CDR3 length is 13 residues. The CDR3 protein is CASSGQGTDTQYF. The CDR3 bases are TGTGCCAGCAGCGGACAGGGCACAGATACGCAGTATTTT.

Turning to this clonotype: Sequence at one end of the junction differs from germline and may be a read error. The chain recombines TRBV9 with TRBJ2-2, with 12 nucleotides matching TRBD2. Germline CDR1 and CDR2: SGDLS and YYNGEE. CDR3 length: 16 amino acids. The CDR3 DNA is TGTGCCAGCAGCGCTAGCGGGGGGGACGGCACCGGGGGGCTGTTTTTT. Its translation is CASSASGGDGTGGLFF.

The rearrangement links TRBV11-2 to TRBJ2-1; 11 bases are a match to TRBD2. This CDR3 is 17 amino acids long. Trimming took 3 bases from V and 8 from J; bases not matched to a gene: 12. Looked up from germline, CDR1 is SGHAT and CDR2 is FQNNGV. The CDR3 loop reads CASSFGASGRFTHEQFF. DNA for the CDR3: TGTGCCAGCAGCTTTGGGGCTAGCGGGAGGTTTACCCATGAGCAGTTCTTC.

The V gene is TRBV20-1, the J gene TRBJ1-1; TRBD1 matches 7 bases. CDR3 size: 13 residues. Per germline, CDR1 DFQATT and CDR2 SNEGSKA (reference sequence). With 7 bases clipped from V and 3 bases from J, the junction kept 8 bases outside the gene matches. Here the CDR3 reads CSGRDSPYTEAFF. The CDR3 nucleotides read TGCAGTGGCAGGGACAGCCCTTACACTGAAGCTTTCTTT.

The rearrangement joins TRBV6-4 to TRBJ2-3; D is undetermined. The CDR3 spans 15 residues. Trimming cost V 5 bases and J 0 bases, with 12 bases left between them. Germline CDR1 is MRHNA and CDR2 is SNTAGT. CDR3 amino acids: CASSRLGTSTDTQYF. CDR3 bases: TGTGCCAGCAGTCGCTTGGGAACTAGCACAGATACGCAGTATTTT.

This clonotype has only a few counts. V is TRBV29-1 and J is TRBJ1-3, with D uncertain. Looked up from germline, CDR1 is SQVTM and CDR2 is ANQGSEA. Trimming took off 7 bases at V and 0 bases at J, with 16 bases between the two ends. The CDR3 sequence is 15 residues long. The CDR3 nucleotides are TGCAGCGCACGTAGCGTTCAGAACTCTGGAAACACCATATATTTT. Its protein is CSARSVQNSGNTIYF. Drawing the rest from reference TRBV29-1 and TRBJ1-3, the complete variable domain is SAVISQKPSRDICQRGTSLTIQCQVDSQVTMMFWYRQQPGQSLTLIATANQGSEATYESGFVIDKFPISRPNLTFSTLTVSNMSPEDSSIYLCSARSVQNSGNTIYFGEGSWLTVV.

The table lists this clonotype with a few counts. The J gene is TRBJ2-3, the V gene TRBV4-2, with 10 positions matching TRBD2. Trimming at V came to 3 bases and at J to 6 bases, leaving 6 bases not matched to a gene. CDR1 is LGHNA, CDR2 YNFKEQ, per germline. The CDR3 loop spans 15 amino acids. The CDR3 reads CASSQTGTSADTQYF. CDR3 nucleotides: TGTGCCAGCAGCCAGACCGGGACTAGCGCCGATACGCAGTATTTT.